This paragraph reports one T cell receptor (beta chain). This entry comes from a study of blood T cell repertoires in COVID-19. Study details: Some COVID-19 samples were acute and others convalescent; all came from the United States, Italy and Spain.

Each participant's cohort was designated according to participant-reported clinical history. This CDR3 contains 13 residues. V shed 11 bases, J shed 9 bases, and the junction held 10 bases outside the gene matches. Germline V gene data show CDR1 as MDHEN and CDR2 as SYDVKM. The table came from immunoSEQ multiplex PCR; TCRdb's copy has only in-frame clones and leaves some out. The table includes 350,000 to 450,000 clones, around 92% detected once. The chain has TRBV28 and TRBJ1-6; 7 bases fit TRBD1. The clonotype comes from a woman in her twenties or thirties who had recovered from COVID-19. The sample was PBMCs or T cells enriched from blood (not recorded which). The CDR3 DNA reads TGTGCCGCCCACAGGGGCAAGGGTTCACCCCTCCACTTT. This encodes CAAHRGKGSPLHF.